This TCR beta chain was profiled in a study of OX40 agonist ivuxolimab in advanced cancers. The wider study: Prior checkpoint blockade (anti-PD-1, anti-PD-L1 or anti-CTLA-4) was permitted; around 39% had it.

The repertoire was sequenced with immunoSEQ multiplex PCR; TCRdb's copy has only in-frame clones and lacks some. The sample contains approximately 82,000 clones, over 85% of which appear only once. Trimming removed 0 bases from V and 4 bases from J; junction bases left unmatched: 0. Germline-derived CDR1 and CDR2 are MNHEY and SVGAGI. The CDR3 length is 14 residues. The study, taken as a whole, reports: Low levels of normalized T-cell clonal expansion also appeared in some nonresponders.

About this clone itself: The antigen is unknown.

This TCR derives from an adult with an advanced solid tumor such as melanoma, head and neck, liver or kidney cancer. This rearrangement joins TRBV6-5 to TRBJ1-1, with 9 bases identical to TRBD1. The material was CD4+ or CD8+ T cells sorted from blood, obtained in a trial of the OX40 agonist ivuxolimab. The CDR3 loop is CASSYSDRGTEAFF. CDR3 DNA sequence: TGTGCCAGCAGTTACTCGGACAGGGGCACTGAAGCTTTCTTT.